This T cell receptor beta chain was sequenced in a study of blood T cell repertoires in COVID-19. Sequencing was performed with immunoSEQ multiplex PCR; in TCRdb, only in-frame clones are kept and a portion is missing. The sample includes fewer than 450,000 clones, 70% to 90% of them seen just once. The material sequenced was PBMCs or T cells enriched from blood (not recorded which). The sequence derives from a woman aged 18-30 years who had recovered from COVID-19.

The CDR3 nucleotides read TGTGCCACCAGTGATACCAACTCCTATACGCAGTATTTT. Translated, it gives CATSDTNSYTQYF. J is TRBJ2-3 and V is TRBV24-1; D unclear. There are 13 residues in the CDR3. V lost 3 bases and J lost 7, with 10 bases in between. Germline assignment: CDR1 KGHDR and CDR2 SFDVKD.